This T cell receptor beta chain was observed in a study of blood T cell repertoires in COVID-19 (dated by TCRdb to the early 2020s). About the full investigation: Samples covering the acute and convalescent phases of COVID-19 were provided by collaborators in the United States, Italy and Spain. Subjects who had been exposed to COVID-19, were actively infected with it, or had recovered from it provided the deeply sampled blood TCRbeta repertoires that made up the dataset. The repertoires were released in a freely available public database intended as a resource for research on the immune response to SARS-CoV-2. The prospective study material was composed of cDNA or gDNA derived from T cells, B-cell-depleted T cells, or PBMCs. HLA class I and class II types, where available, came from metadata supplied by the sample provider rather than from assay-based typing. A de-identified subject ID, COVID-19 status, age in years and sex were almost always included in the sample metadata. The samples were drawn from two sources: the first 160 participants of the ongoing ImmuneRACE study, and over 1,000 subjects contributed by 6 global collaborators.

Concerning this clone itself: Which antigen it targets is not known. Per-nucleotide qualities are absent, and no much larger clonotype sits a single base away.

CDR1 SGHRS and CDR2 YFSETQ are derived from the germline V gene. V is reduced by 0 bases and J by 0 bases, leaving a spacing of 10 bases between them. Reading from cysteine to phenylalanine, the CDR3 counts 16 amino acids. Of the read, only the CDR3 DNA is kept; its 48 bases are in frame from base 1. The immunoSEQ Assay, a bias-controlled multiplex PCR, was used to amplify TCRbeta CDR3 regions from genomic DNA. Regarding the original processing steps: The number of nucleated cells in each sample was estimated by amplification of reference gene primers within the assay. To quantify the absolute abundance of each unique TCRbeta CDR3 rearrangement, sequence reads were collapsed and filtered. For each sample, productive Simpson clonality was calculated as the square root of Simpson's diversity index across productive rearrangements. The immuneACCESS repertoire file appears here via TCRdb, limited to in-frame rearrangements. These files lack a portion of the clones; in checked studies, under half of the deficit traces to unresolved V genes, and the cause of the others is not known. That table furnishes V, J and clone size, whereas the DNA furnished D and trimming. Counted in this sample were 150,000 to 200,000 clones; roughly four fifths of them appeared once. The ten largest account for 6% to 8.5% of the sample.

In Seattle, one collaborating source enrolled patients while the infection was active and tracked those patients longitudinally over the course of disease. The collaborating institutions used their own protocols to collect whole blood in K2EDTA tubes. Collaborator samples were shipped for TCRbeta analysis as frozen whole blood, isolated PBMCs, or DNA extracted from either sample type. General conclusions and limits of the study: The amount of clinical and demographic metadata varied by source and participant and was provided uncurated.

This chain joins TRBV5-1 to TRBJ2-1; TRBD1 could be the D gene, as 7 bases match. The clonotype was recovered from a woman in her seventies with COVID-19, enrolled during active disease. The sequenced material came from peripheral blood. The nucleotides read TGCGCCAGCAGCTTGGCCCAGGGGGGCTCCTACAATGAGCAGTTCTTC. Its protein is CASSLAQGGSYNEQFF. Beyond the CDR3, the reference TRBV5-1 and TRBJ2-1 genes provide the residues; the full variable domain reads: KAGVTQTPRYLIKTRGQQVTLSCSPISGHRSVSWYQQTPGQGLQFLFEYFSETQRNKGNFPGRFSGRQFSNSRSEMNVSTLELGDSALYLCASSLAQGGSYNEQFFGPGTRLTVL.